This T cell receptor (beta chain) was sequenced for a study of response to subunit inactivated influenza vaccine. Study-wide results and limits: Few new T cells, the authors suggested, are recruited by each seasonal influenza vaccination.

As concerns this clonotype: The antigen is not known.

TCRdb ran MiXCR on the RT-PCR reads and lists one entry per CDR3 protein. The sample holds almost 250,000 distinct CDR3 sequences, less than 15% seen once. The CDR3 is 15 amino acids. Per germline, CDR1 MNHEY and CDR2 SMNVEV (reference sequence). With 0 bases removed from V and 0 bases from J, the gap between germline ends came to 6 bases. The TCR originated in a man aged 50 or older who received an inactivated influenza vaccine. This chain connects TRBV27 to TRBJ1-3; the D is unclear. Sample: non-naive T cells sorted from PBMCs, taken less than 15 days before vaccination. The CDR3 sequence: CASSLSPYSGNTIYF. The CDR3, as DNA: TGTGCCAGCAGTTTATCACCCTACTCTGGAAACACCATATATTTT.